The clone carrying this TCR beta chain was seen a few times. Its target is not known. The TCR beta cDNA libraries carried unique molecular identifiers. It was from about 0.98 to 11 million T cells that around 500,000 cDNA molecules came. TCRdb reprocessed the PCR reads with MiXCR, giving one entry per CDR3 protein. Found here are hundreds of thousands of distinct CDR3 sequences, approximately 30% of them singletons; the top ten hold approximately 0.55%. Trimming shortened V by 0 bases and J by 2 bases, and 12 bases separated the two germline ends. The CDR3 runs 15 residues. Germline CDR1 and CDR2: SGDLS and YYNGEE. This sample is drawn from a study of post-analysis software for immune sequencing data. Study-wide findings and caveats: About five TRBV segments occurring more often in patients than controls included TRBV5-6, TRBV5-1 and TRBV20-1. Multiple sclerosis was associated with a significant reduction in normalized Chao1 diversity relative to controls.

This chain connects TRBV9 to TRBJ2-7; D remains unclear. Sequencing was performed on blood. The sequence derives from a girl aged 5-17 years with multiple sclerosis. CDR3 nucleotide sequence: TGTGCCAGCAGCGTAGATCCCCAGAGAGCCTACGAGCAGTACTTC. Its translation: CASSVDPQRAYEQYF.